Presented here are 30 T cell receptor beta chains from one specimen sequenced in a study of T cell responses to AZD1222 COVID-19 vaccine. Assay used: immunoSEQ multiplex PCR; TCRdb lists only in-frame clones, some missing. The table has some 130,000 clones, approximately 90% seen once. The source material was peripheral blood, sampled 28 days after the second AZD1222 dose. The receptors derive from an adult who received the AZD1222 COVID-19 vaccine.

The genes are TRBV10-3 and TRBJ2-7; 11 bases fit TRBD1. This CDR3 region has 13 residues. Per germline, CDR1 ENHRY and CDR2 SYGVKD. The trim removed 7 bases at V and 2 bases at J, leaving 1 base unmatched. CDR3 DNA: TGTGCCATCAAGGGACAGGGGGCCTACGAGCAGTACTTC. Protein product: CAIKGQGAYEQYF.

The genes are TRBV9 and TRBJ1-1, with TRBD1 matching 7 bases. Unmatched junction bases numbered 10, after V lost 0 bases and J lost 5 bases. This CDR3 is 16 amino acids long. Germline V gives CDR1 SGDLS, CDR2 YYNGEE. The CDR3 nucleotides read TGTGCCAGCAGCGTAGCCGGGACAGTGGTCGGGACTGAAGCTTTCTTT. Its translation: CASSVAGTVVGTEAFF.

This clone was picked up one time. The junction and the germline gene differ at one end; a read error may be behind it. V is TRBV7-3 and J is TRBJ2-2; TRBD2 aligns across 10 bases. Germline-derived CDR1 and CDR2 are SGHTA and FQGTGA. The CDR3 extends over 17 amino acids. The CDR3: CASSPPGRLAGTGELFF. The CDR3, as DNA: TGTGCCAGCAGCCCCCCGGGGAGACTAGCGGGTACCGGCGAGCTGTTTTTT.

This chain connects TRBV19 to TRBJ2-7, with 11 bases lining up with TRBD2. The CDR3 consists of 16 residues. Germline V gene lookup returns CDR1 LNHDA and CDR2 SQIVND (reference sequence). Losses at the gene ends were 4 bases for V and 1 base for J; bases not matched to a gene: 6. The CDR3, as DNA: TGTGCCAGTAGTACATCTAGCGGGAGGTGGTCCTACGAGCAGTACTTC. Encoded protein: CASSTSSGRWSYEQYF.

This rearrangement joins TRBV5-1 to TRBJ2-3; 9 nucleotides align to TRBD2. The length of the CDR3 is 17 residues. V shed 4 bases, J shed 4 bases, and the junction held 13 bases outside the gene matches. Germline V gene lookup returns CDR1 SGHRS and CDR2 YFSETQ. The CDR3 loop reads CASSLRVAAGGADTQYF. The CDR3 nucleotides read TGCGCCAGCAGCCTCCGTGTGGCGGCGGGAGGGGCAGATACGCAGTATTTT.

This chain connects TRBV4-1 to TRBJ2-7, with 9 bases identical to TRBD1. This CDR3 comprises 15 residues. V trimming: 3 bases; J trimming: 2 bases; junction bases outside the gene matches: 5. Germline V gene data show CDR1 as MGHRA and CDR2 as YSYEKL. CDR3 residues: CASSHHRGQPYEQYF. For the CDR3, the DNA is TGCGCCAGCAGCCACCACAGGGGGCAACCCTACGAGCAGTACTTC.

This sequence joins TRBV5-4 and TRBJ2-1, with D possibly matching TRBD2 (6 bases). The length of the CDR3 is 18 residues. The V gene's germline CDR1 is SGHNT and CDR2 YYREEE (reference sequence). The V gene lost 4 bases and the J gene lost 4 bases, with 24 bases spanning the gap. CDR3 sequence (DNA): TGTGCCAGCAGCGGACGGTCGGCGGGGAATCGAGTGTACAATGAGCAGTTCTTC. It translates to CASSGRSAGNRVYNEQFF.

This chain uses TRBV6-5 with TRBJ2-3; D remains ambiguous. The CDR3 contains 13 residues. V lost 4 bases and J 8 bases, leaving 13 bases between the germline ends. Germline CDR1 is MNHEY and CDR2 is SVGAGI. The CDR3 is CASSSSPDGTQYF. The CDR3 nucleotides read TGTGCCAGCAGTTCCTCCCCAGACGGTACGCAGTATTTT.

CDR3 nucleotide sequence: TGTGCCTGGAGCCCTCGGGGGGCTGGAAACACCATATATTTT. Encoded protein: CAWSPRGAGNTIYF. V is TRBV30 and J is TRBJ1-3; the D gene is possibly TRBD1 (5 bases). CDR1 is GTSNPN and CDR2 is SVGIG in the germline V gene (reference sequence). The V gene lost 3 bases and the J gene lost 2 bases, with 11 bases spanning the gap. The CDR3 consists of 14 residues.

The chain carries TRBV6-6 and TRBJ1-3, with 8 nucleotides matching TRBD1. Germline values: CDR1 MNHNY, CDR2 SVGAGI (reference sequence). The V and J ends lost 5 bases and 5 bases, in that order; junction bases with no gene match: 20. The CDR3 has 19 amino acids. The CDR3 DNA sequence: TGTGCCAGCAGTCCCACCACCGGGACAGGTTATTCTCGGCGAAACACCATATATTTT. The encoded protein is CASSPTTGTGYSRRNTIYF.

The rearrangement uses TRBV5-1 and TRBJ2-1; 12 positions match TRBD2. The length of the CDR3 is 15 residues. Germline CDR1 is SGHRS and CDR2 is YFSETQ. V shed 6 bases, J shed 7 bases, and the junction held 8 bases outside the gene matches. CDR3 bases: TGCGCCAGCATTCCCGGACTAGCGGGACCTAATGAGCAGTTCTTC. Its translation: CASIPGLAGPNEQFF.

This chain uses TRBV6-5 with TRBJ1-6; possibly TRBD1 for D (6 bases). The CDR3 is 15 residues long. Germline values: CDR1 MNHEY, CDR2 SVGAGI. The V and J ends lost 6 bases and 7 bases respectively, with 16 bases between them. The chain's CDR3 is CASRSSRTANSPLHF. The CDR3 bases are TGTGCCAGCAGGTCCTCCCGGACAGCCAATTCACCCCTCCACTTT.

This rearrangement joins TRBV7-9 to TRBJ2-1; TRBD1 might be the D (6 bases). Trimming stripped 1 base from V and 0 bases from J, with 10 bases between. Germline assignment: CDR1 SEHNR and CDR2 FQNEAQ (reference sequence). CDR3 length equals 16 residues. CDR3 amino acids: CASSLGTGRSYNEQFF. CDR3 coding DNA: TGTGCCAGCAGCTTAGGTACAGGGCGCTCCTACAATGAGCAGTTCTTC.

The rearrangement links TRBV18 to TRBJ2-1, with D perhaps matching TRBD1 (6 bases). The germline V and J ends were trimmed by 3 bases and 2 bases, with 14 bases remaining between them. The CDR3 has 16 residues. CDR1 is KGHSH, CDR2 LQKENI, per germline. The CDR3 here is CASSPLAGETYNEQFF. CDR3 nucleotide sequence: TGTGCCAGCTCACCGCTCGCAGGGGAGACCTACAATGAGCAGTTCTTC.

The V call is TRBV7-2, the J call TRBJ1-5, with D possibly being TRBD1 (5 bases). Germline values: CDR1 SGHTA, CDR2 FQGNSA. V lost 8 bases to trimming and J lost 6 bases, with 14 bases between them. The length of the CDR3 is 13 residues. CDR3 region: CASGRGVTQPQHF. The DNA for the CDR3 is TGTGCCAGCGGAAGGGGAGTTACTCAGCCCCAGCATTTT.

This clone is labeled medium-sized. This sequence joins TRBV6-4 and TRBJ2-1, with D perhaps matching TRBD1 (5 bases). Trimming took 4 bases from V and 5 from J, leaving 12 bases between them. From germline, CDR1 is MRHNA and CDR2 SNTAGT. CDR3 size: 14 residues. CDR3 in amino acids: CASSAQVDNNEQFF. DNA for the CDR3: TGTGCCAGCAGTGCACAGGTGGATAACAATGAGCAGTTCTTC.

The J gene is TRBJ1-1, the V gene TRBV12-3 or TRBV12-4, with D perhaps TRBD1 (5 bases). V gave up 8 bases and J gave up 1 base, with 11 bases separating them. The CDR3 is made up of 13 amino acids. CDR3 region: CASLGGRNTEAFF. The DNA for the CDR3 is TGTGCCAGCTTGGGGGGGAGGAACACTGAAGCTTTCTTT.

This chain links TRBV2 with TRBJ1-1; D unclear. The CDR3 contains 15 residues. The V gene's germline CDR1 is SNHLY and CDR2 FYNNEI. V shed 6 bases and J shed 0 bases, with 14 bases lying between them. The CDR3 bases are TGTGCCAGCAGGGCCGGAAGGCGCATGAACACTGAAGCTTTCTTT. Amino acids: CASRAGRRMNTEAFF.

This chain links TRBV7-3 with TRBJ1-4; D remains unclear. The CDR3 length is 13 residues. V was cut by 8 bases and J by 5 bases, with 12 bases left in between. In germline, CDR1 is SGHTA, CDR2 FQGTGA. The CDR3 sequence is CASARAPNEKLFF. For the CDR3, the DNA is TGTGCCAGCGCCCGGGCCCCAAATGAAAAACTGTTTTTT.

V usage is TRBV10-3 and J usage is TRBJ2-1; D is uncertain. Trimming left V 4 bases short and J 1 base short, with 8 bases between. Per germline, CDR1 ENHRY and CDR2 SYGVKD. The CDR3 runs 14 residues. The CDR3 coding sequence is TGTGCCATCAGTGGTGACTTATCCTACAATGAGCAGTTCTTC. It is translated as CAISGDLSYNEQFF.

The rearrangement joins TRBV2 to TRBJ1-6; TRBD1 agrees at 7 bases. Trimming at V came to 4 bases and at J to 8 bases, leaving 5 bases not matched to a gene. The germline CDR1 and CDR2 sequences are SNHLY and FYNNEI. The CDR3 sequence is 14 residues long. The CDR3 DNA is TGTGCCAGCAGTGGACAGGGCTTTGATTCACCCCTCCACTTT. Protein sequence: CASSGQGFDSPLHF.

J is TRBJ1-2 and V is TRBV7-9; D is possibly TRBD1 (5 bases). V lost 3 bases to trimming and J lost 5 bases, with 7 bases between them. The CDR3 loop spans 12 amino acids. Germline assignment: CDR1 SEHNR and CDR2 FQNEAQ (reference sequence). CDR3 nucleotide sequence: TGTGCCAGCAGCTTTGGGGGGTATGGCTACACCTTC. Protein sequence: CASSFGGYGYTF.

With regard to this clone: Sequence at one end of the junction differs from germline and may be a read error. The V call is TRBV7-9, the J call TRBJ2-1; no reliable D call. Germline CDR1 is SEHNR and CDR2 is FQNEAQ (reference sequence). The CDR3 sequence is 12 residues long. The CDR3 coding sequence is TGTGCCAGCAACGACGCCTATAATGAGCAGTTCTTC. It specifies CASNDAYNEQFF.

The V gene is TRBV5-4, the J gene TRBJ2-7; 9 positions agree with TRBD1. CDR1 is SGHNT and CDR2 is YYREEE in the germline V gene (reference sequence). This CDR3 contains 16 residues. With 4 bases clipped from V and 1 base from J, the junction kept 9 bases outside the gene matches. CDR3 bases: TGTGCCAGCAGCCCTGACTGGGACAGGGTATCCTACGAGCAGTACTTC. Residues: CASSPDWDRVSYEQYF.

The rearrangement joins TRBV28 to TRBJ2-5, with TRBD2 identical over 12 bases. V was pared by 2 bases and J by 2 bases, with 12 bases of the junction left unmatched. This CDR3 has 19 residues. Germline V gene data show CDR1 as MDHEN and CDR2 as SYDVKM. The CDR3 DNA sequence: TGTGCCAGCAGTTTAGCGGCGACTAGCGGGAGAGGGGGGCAAGAGACCCAGTACTTC. Amino acids: CASSLAATSGRGGQETQYF.

The chain couples TRBV18 to TRBJ1-4; 8 nucleotides line up with TRBD1. Germline V gives CDR1 KGHSH, CDR2 LQKENI. V gave up 4 bases and J gave up 8 bases; unmatched junction bases: 12. The CDR3 is 16 residues long. This CDR3 is CASSLQSTGAKEKLFF. The CDR3 DNA reads TGTGCCAGCTCACTCCAATCGACAGGGGCGAAAGAAAAACTGTTTTTT.

The J gene is TRBJ2-3, the V gene TRBV29-1; D unresolved. V was clipped by 4 bases and J by 2 bases, with 10 bases between them. The CDR3 contains 13 residues. Germline V lookup: CDR1 SQVTM, CDR2 ANQGSEA. CDR3 DNA sequence: TGCAGCGTTGCGCGGCAGGACACAGATACGCAGTATTTT. It specifies CSVARQDTDTQYF.

This rearrangement joins TRBV7-9 to TRBJ2-7; D uncertain. Germline-derived CDR1 and CDR2 are SEHNR and FQNEAQ (reference sequence). CDR3 size: 12 residues. Trimming cost V 5 bases and J 6 bases, with 11 bases left between them. This chain's CDR3 is CASSSTLVEQYF. As DNA, the CDR3 is TGTGCCAGCAGCAGTACTCTCGTCGAGCAGTACTTC.

The CDR3 loop is CASSPEVATELFF. The CDR3, as DNA: TGTGCCAGCTCACCAGAGGTGGCCACCGAACTGTTTTTT. The rearrangement uses TRBV18 and TRBJ1-4; D unclear. CDR3 size: 13 residues. Germline values: CDR1 KGHSH, CDR2 LQKENI. V lost 2 bases and J lost 12, with 13 bases in between.

The V call is TRBV29-1, the J call TRBJ2-3; D is ambiguous. V was pared by 3 bases and J by 1 base, with 5 bases between. The length of the CDR3 is 12 residues. CDR1 is SQVTM, CDR2 ANQGSEA, per germline. As DNA, the CDR3 is TGCAGCGTTGATGAGGGCACAGATACGCAGTATTTT. Amino acid sequence: CSVDEGTDTQYF.